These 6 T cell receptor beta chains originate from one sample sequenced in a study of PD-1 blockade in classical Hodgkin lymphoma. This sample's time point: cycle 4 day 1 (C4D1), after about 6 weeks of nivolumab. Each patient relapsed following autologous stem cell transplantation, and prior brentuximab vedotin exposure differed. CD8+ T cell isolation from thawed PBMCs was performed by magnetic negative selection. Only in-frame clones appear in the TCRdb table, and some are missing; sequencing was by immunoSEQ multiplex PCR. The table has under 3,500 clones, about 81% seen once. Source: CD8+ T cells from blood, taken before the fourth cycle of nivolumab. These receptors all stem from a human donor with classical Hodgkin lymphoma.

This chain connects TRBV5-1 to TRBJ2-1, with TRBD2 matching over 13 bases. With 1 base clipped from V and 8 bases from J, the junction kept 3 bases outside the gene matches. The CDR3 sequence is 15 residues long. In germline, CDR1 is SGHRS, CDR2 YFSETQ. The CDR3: CASSLTSGGAHEQFF. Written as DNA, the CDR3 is TGCGCCAGCAGCTTGACTAGCGGGGGGGCCCATGAGCAGTTCTTC.

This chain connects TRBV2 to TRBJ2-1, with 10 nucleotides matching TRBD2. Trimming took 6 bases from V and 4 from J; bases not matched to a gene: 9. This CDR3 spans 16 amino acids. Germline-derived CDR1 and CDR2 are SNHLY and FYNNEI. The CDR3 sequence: CASSASSGGFYNEQFF. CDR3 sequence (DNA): TGTGCCAGCAGCGCGTCTAGCGGGGGCTTTTACAATGAGCAGTTCTTC.

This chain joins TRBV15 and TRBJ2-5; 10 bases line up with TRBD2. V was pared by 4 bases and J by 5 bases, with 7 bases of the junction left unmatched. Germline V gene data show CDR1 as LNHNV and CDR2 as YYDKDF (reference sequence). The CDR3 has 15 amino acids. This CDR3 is CATSKDLAGVETQYF. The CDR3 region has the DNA TGTGCCACCAGCAAAGATCTAGCGGGAGTTGAGACCCAGTACTTC.

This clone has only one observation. CDR3 region: CASSQEGLGGGYNEQFF. CDR3 coding DNA: TGCGCCAGCAGCCAAGAGGGCCTTGGAGGCGGTTACAATGAGCAGTTCTTC. The chain recombines TRBV4-1 with TRBJ2-1, with D perhaps matching TRBD2 (5 bases). The CDR3 is 17 amino acids. Germline lookup yields CDR1 MGHRA and CDR2 YSYEKL. Trimming cost V 0 bases and J 4 bases, with 16 bases left between them.

Here the CDR3 reads CASSLEAGEWNGYTF. CDR3 nucleotide sequence: TGTGCCAGCAGCTTGGAGGCAGGGGAGTGGAATGGCTACACCTTC. The V call is TRBV5-4, the J call TRBJ1-2; D might be TRBD1 (6 bases). This CDR3 contains 15 residues. Trimming took 0 bases from V and 6 from J, leaving 15 bases between them. The germline gives CDR1 SGHNT, CDR2 YYREEE (reference sequence).

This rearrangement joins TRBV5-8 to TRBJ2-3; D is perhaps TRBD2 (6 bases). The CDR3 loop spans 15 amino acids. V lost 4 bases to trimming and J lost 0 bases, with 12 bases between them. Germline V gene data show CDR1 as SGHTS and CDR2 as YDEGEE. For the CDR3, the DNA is TGTGCCAGCAGCCCATGGGGGGACAGCACAGATACGCAGTATTTT. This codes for CASSPWGDSTDTQYF.